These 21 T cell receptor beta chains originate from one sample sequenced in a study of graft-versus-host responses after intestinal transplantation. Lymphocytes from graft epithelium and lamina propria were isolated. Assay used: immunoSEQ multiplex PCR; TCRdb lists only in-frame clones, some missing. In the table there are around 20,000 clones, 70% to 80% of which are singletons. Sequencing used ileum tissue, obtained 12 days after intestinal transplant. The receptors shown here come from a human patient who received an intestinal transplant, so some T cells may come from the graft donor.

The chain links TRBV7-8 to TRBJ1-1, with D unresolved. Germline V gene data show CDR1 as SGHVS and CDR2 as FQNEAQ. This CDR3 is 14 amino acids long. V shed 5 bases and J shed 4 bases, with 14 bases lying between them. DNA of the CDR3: TGTGCCAGCAGCGTGACAACAAGACCCACTGAAGCTTTCTTT. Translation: CASSVTTRPTEAFF.

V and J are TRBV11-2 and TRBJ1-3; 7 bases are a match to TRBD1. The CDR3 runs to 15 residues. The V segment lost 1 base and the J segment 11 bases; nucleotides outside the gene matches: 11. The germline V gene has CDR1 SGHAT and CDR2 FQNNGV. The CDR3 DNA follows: TGTGCCAGCAGCTTAGGAAGACCGGGACAGCGAGCCATATATTTT. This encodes CASSLGRPGQRAIYF.

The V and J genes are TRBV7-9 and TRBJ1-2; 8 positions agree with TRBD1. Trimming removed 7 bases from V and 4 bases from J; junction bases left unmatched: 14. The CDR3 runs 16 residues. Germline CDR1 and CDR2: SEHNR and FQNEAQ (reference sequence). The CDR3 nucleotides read TGTGCCAGCACCCACGGCACGGGACAGGACCTCTATGGCTACACCTTC. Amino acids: CASTHGTGQDLYGYTF.

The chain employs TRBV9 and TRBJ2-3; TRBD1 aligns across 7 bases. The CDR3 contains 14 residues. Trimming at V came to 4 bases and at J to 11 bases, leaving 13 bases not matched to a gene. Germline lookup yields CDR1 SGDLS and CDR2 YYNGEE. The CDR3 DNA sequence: TGTGCCAGCAGCCCACGGACAGGCCCAAGGGGGCAGTATTTT. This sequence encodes CASSPRTGPRGQYF.

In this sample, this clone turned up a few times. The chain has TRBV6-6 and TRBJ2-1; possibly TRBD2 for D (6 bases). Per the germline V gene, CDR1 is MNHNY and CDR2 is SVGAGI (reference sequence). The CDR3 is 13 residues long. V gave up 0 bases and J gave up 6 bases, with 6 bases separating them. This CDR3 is CASSYSTSNEQFF. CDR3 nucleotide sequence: TGTGCCAGCAGTTACTCGACTAGCAATGAGCAGTTCTTC.

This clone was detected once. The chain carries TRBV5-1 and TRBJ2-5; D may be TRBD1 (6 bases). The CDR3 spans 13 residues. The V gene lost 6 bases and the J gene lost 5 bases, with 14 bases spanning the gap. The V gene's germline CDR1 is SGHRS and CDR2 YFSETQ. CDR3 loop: CASTPTGLETQYF. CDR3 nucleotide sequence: TGCGCCAGCACCCCAACAGGGTTGGAGACCCAGTACTTC.

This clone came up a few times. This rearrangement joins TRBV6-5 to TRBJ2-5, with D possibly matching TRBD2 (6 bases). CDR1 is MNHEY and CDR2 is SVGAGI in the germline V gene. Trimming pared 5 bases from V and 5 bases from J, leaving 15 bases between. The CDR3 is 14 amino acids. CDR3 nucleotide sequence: TGTGCCAGCAGTCCCGACTGGAGCGGGGAGACCCAGTACTTC. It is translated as CASSPDWSGETQYF.

CDR3 region: CASSPQGTYNEQFF. The CDR3 DNA follows: TGTGCCAGCAGTCCTCAGGGTACATACAATGAGCAGTTCTTC. The chain recombines TRBV7-3 with TRBJ2-1, with D possibly matching TRBD1 (5 bases). This CDR3 contains 14 residues. Trimming took off 6 bases at V and 4 bases at J, with 13 bases between the two ends. Germline V gives CDR1 SGHTA, CDR2 FQGTGA. Combining the CDR3 with reference TRBV7-3 and TRBJ2-1 gives the whole variable domain GAGVSQTPSNKVTEKGKYVELRCDPISGHTALYWYRQSLGQGPEFLIYFQGTGAADDSGLPNDRFFAVRPEGSVSTLKIQRTERGDSAVYLCASSPQGTYNEQFFGPGTRLTVL.

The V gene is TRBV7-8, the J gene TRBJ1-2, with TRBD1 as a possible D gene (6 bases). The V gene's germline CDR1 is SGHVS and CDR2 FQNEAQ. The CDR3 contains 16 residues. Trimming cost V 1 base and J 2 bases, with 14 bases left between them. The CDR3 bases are TGTGCCAGCAGCTTAGGCGTCAGGGGCCAAAACTATGGCTACACCTTC. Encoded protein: CASSLGVRGQNYGYTF.

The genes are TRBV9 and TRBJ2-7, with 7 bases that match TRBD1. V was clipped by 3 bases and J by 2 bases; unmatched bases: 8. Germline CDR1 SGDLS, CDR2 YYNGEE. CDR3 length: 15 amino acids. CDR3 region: CASSETAGTAYEQYF. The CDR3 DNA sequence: TGTGCCAGCAGCGAGACCGCCGGGACAGCCTACGAGCAGTACTTC. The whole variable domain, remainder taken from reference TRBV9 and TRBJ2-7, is DSGVTQTPKHLITATGQRVTLRCSPRSGDLSVYWYQQSLDQGLQFLIQYYNGEERAKGNILERFSAQQFPDLHSELNLSSLELGDSALYFCASSETAGTAYEQYFGPGTRLTVT.

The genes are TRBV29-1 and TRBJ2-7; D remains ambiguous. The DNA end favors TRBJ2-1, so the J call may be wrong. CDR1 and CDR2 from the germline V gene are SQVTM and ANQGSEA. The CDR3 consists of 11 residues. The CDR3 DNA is TGCAGCGTTTCACGTGTGGATGGGCAGTTCTTC. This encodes CSVSRVDGQFF.

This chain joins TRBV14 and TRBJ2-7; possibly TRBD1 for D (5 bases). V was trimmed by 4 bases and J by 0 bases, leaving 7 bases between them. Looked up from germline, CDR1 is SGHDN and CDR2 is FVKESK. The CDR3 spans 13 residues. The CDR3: CASSRGLSYEQYF. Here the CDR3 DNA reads TGTGCCAGCAGCCGGGGCCTCTCCTACGAGCAGTACTTC. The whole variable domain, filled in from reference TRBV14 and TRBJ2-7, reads EAGVTQFPSHSVIEKGQTVTLRCDPISGHDNLYWYRRVMGKEIKFLLHFVKESKQDESGMPNNRFLAERTGGTYSTLKVQPAELEDSGVYFCASSRGLSYEQYFGPGTRLTVT.

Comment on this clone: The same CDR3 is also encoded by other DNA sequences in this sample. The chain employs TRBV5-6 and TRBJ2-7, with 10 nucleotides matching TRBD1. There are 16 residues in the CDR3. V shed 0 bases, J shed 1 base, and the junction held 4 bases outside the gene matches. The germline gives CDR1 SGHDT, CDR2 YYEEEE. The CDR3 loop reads CASSLVGDRGSYEQYF. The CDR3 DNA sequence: TGTGCCAGCAGCTTGGTAGGGGACAGGGGATCCTACGAGCAGTACTTC.

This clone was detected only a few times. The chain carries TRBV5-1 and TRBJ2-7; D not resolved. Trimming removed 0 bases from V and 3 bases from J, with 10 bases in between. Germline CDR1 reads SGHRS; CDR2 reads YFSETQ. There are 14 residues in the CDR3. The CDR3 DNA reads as TGCGCCAGCAGCTTGGCGGGTAGCAACTACGAGCAGTACTTC. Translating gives CASSLAGSNYEQYF.

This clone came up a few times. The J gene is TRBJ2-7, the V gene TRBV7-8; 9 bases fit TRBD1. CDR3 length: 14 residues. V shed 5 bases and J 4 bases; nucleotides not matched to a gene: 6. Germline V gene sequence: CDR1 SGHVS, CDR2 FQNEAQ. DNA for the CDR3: TGTGCCAGCAGCCCCGGGACAGGGATATACGAGCAGTACTTC. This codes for CASSPGTGIYEQYF.

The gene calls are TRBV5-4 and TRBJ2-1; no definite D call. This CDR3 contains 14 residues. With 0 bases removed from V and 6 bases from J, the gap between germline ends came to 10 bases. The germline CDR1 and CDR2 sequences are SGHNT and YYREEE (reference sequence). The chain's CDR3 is CASSLGLVSNEQFF. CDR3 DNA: TGTGCCAGCAGCTTGGGGCTAGTTTCCAATGAGCAGTTCTTC.

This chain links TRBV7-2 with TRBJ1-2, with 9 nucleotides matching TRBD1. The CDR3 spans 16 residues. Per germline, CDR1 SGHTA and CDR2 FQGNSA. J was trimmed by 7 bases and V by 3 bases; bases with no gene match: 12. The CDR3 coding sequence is TGTGCCAGCAGCTTTTTTACAGGGGGCGGAAATAGTGGCTACACCTTC. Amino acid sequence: CASSFFTGGGNSGYTF.

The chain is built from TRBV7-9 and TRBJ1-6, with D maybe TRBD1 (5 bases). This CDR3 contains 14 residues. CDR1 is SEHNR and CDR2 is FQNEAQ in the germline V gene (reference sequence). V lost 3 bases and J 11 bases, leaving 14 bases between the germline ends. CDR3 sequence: CASSFREGSAPLHF. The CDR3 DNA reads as TGTGCCAGCAGCTTCAGGGAAGGTTCGGCACCCCTCCACTTT.

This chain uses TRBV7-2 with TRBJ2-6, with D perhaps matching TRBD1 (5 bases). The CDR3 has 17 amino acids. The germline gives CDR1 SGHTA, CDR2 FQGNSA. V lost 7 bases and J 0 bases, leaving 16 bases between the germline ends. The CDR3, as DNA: TGTGCCAGCACCGACAGAACCGGTCTCTCTGGGGCCAACGTCCTGACTTTC. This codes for CASTDRTGLSGANVLTF.

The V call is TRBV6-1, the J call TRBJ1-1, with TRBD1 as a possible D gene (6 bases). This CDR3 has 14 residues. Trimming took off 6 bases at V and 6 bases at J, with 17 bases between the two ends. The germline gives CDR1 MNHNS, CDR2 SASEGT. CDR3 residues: CASSSGRGWAEAFF. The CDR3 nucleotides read TGTGCCAGCAGCTCGGGGAGGGGGTGGGCTGAAGCTTTCTTT.

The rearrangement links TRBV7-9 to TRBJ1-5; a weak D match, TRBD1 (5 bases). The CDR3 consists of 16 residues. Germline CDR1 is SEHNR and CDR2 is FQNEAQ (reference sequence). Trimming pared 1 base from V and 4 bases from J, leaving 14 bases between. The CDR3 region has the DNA TGTGCCAGCAGCTTAGTTAGCACCGGGGGTAATCAGCCCCAGCATTTT. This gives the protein CASSLVSTGGNQPQHF. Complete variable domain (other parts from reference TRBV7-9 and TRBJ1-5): DTGVSQNPRHKITKRGQNVTFRCDPISEHNRLYWYRQTLGQGPEFLTYFQNEAQLEKSRLLSDRFSAERPKGSFSTLEIQRTEQGDSAMYLCASSLVSTGGNQPQHFGDGTRLSIL.